The rows below give T cell receptor beta chains drawn from one sample of a study of T cell responses to AZD1222 COVID-19 vaccine. Sequencing was performed with immunoSEQ multiplex PCR; in TCRdb, only in-frame clones are kept and a portion is missing. The sample shows about 140,000 clones, 80% to 95% of them seen only once. Here the sequenced sample was peripheral blood, taken 28 days after the second AZD1222 dose. These receptors all come from an adult who received the AZD1222 COVID-19 vaccine. The CDR3 runs from the conserved cysteine through the conserved F or W. Fields, in order: clone size, V gene, D gene, J gene, CDR3 DNA, CDR3 protein. D genes are given only for firm matches. Size values are once, few and many counts, or a class for expanded clones, and some rows have none.

clone_size: NA
v_call: TRBV21-1
d_call: NA
j_call: TRBJ2-7
cdr3_nt: TGTGCCAGCAGCAGGCCTAGCGGGTTGGGGGCCTACGAGCAGTACTTC
cdr3_aa: CASSRPSGLGAYEQYF

clone_size: NA
v_call: TRBV28
d_call: NA
j_call: TRBJ2-7
cdr3_nt: TGTGCCAGCTGCAGCGCAAGCTCCTACGAGCAGTACTTC
cdr3_aa: CASCSASSYEQYF

clone_size: NA
v_call: TRBV28
d_call: NA
j_call: TRBJ1-2
cdr3_nt: TGTGCCAGCTCGGGGGGCTTAAACTATGGCTACACCTTC
cdr3_aa: CASSGGLNYGYTF

clone_size: NA
v_call: TRBV2
d_call: NA
j_call: TRBJ2-1
cdr3_nt: TGTGTCGGAGGGGCTGACAATGAGCAGTTCTTC
cdr3_aa: CVGGADNEQFF

clone_size: NA
v_call: TRBV30
d_call: NA
j_call: TRBJ1-1
cdr3_nt: TGTGCCTGGACGGGGCAGGTCCGTAGTTATTCTGAAGCTTTCTTT
cdr3_aa: CAWTGQVRSYSEAFF

clone_size: NA
v_call: TRBV2
d_call: NA
j_call: TRBJ1-2
cdr3_nt: TGTGCCAGCAGTGAAGAGGGCTATGGCTACACCTTC
cdr3_aa: CASSEEGYGYTF

clone_size: once
v_call: TRBV19
d_call: TRBD1
j_call: TRBJ1-1
cdr3_nt: TGTGCCAGTACCCTTTCCGGGACAGGGAAGACTGAAGCTTTCTTT
cdr3_aa: CASTLSGTGKTEAFF

clone_size: NA
v_call: TRBV5-1
d_call: NA
j_call: TRBJ2-2
cdr3_nt: TGCGCCAGCAGCGCGAAACAGACCGGGGAGCTGTTTTTT
cdr3_aa: CASSAKQTGELFF

clone_size: NA
v_call: TRBV11-3
d_call: TRBD1
j_call: TRBJ2-6
cdr3_nt: TGTGCCAGCAGCCTTCCGACAGGGGGCGAAAAAACTGGGGCCAACGTCCTGACTTTC
cdr3_aa: CASSLPTGGEKTGANVLTF

clone_size: NA
v_call: TRBV19
d_call: NA
j_call: TRBJ1-2
cdr3_nt: TGTGCCAGTAGTATTCGGAGGGGCAACTATGGCTACACCTTC
cdr3_aa: CASSIRRGNYGYTF

clone_size: NA
v_call: TRBV5-4
d_call: NA
j_call: TRBJ2-3
cdr3_nt: TGTGCCAGCAGCTTGGCCGCGGCAGCTAGCACAGATACGCAGTATTTT
cdr3_aa: CASSLAAAASTDTQYF

clone_size: once
v_call: TRBV14
d_call: NA
j_call: TRBJ1-1
cdr3_nt: TGTGCCAGCAGCCTGTATTTGGGGGGTACTGAAGCTTTCTTT
cdr3_aa: CASSLYLGGTEAFF

clone_size: NA
v_call: TRBV28
d_call: TRBD1
j_call: TRBJ1-2
cdr3_nt: TGTGCCAGCAGCTTAGGAGGGGGCAGCTATGGCTACACCTTC
cdr3_aa: CASSLGGGSYGYTF

clone_size: once
v_call: TRBV3-1/TRBV3-2
d_call: NA
j_call: TRBJ2-1
cdr3_nt: TGTGCCAGCAGCCAAGAAATCAGGGCTAGGCGTCCCAATGAGCAGTTCTTC
cdr3_aa: CASSQEIRARRPNEQFF

clone_size: NA
v_call: TRBV5-6
d_call: NA
j_call: TRBJ2-7
cdr3_nt: TGTGCCAGCAGCTTGGCCGGTGGGGTCGACAACGAGCAGTACTTC
cdr3_aa: CASSLAGGVDNEQYF

clone_size: NA
v_call: TRBV28
d_call: NA
j_call: TRBJ2-5
cdr3_nt: TGTGCCAGCAGTATGGCTGTAAGAGAGACCCAGTACTTC
cdr3_aa: CASSMAVRETQYF

clone_size: NA
v_call: TRBV11-2
d_call: NA
j_call: TRBJ2-2
cdr3_nt: TGTGCCAGCAGCTTAGAGGGGGCCGGGGAGCTGTTTTTT
cdr3_aa: CASSLEGAGELFF